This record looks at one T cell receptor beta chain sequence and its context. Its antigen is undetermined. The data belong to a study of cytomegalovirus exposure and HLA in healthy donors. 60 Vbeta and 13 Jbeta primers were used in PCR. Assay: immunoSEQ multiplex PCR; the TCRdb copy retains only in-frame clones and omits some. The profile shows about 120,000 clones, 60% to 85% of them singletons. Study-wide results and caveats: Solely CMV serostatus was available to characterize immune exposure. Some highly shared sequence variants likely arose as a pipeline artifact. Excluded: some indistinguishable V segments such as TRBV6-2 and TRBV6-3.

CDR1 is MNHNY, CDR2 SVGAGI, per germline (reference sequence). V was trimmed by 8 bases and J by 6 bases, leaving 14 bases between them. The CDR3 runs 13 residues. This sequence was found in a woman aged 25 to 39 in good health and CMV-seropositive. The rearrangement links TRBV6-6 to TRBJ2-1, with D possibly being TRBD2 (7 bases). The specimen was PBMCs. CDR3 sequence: CASGEGGPNEQFF. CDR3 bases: TGTGCCAGCGGGGAGGGGGGACCCAATGAGCAGTTCTTC.